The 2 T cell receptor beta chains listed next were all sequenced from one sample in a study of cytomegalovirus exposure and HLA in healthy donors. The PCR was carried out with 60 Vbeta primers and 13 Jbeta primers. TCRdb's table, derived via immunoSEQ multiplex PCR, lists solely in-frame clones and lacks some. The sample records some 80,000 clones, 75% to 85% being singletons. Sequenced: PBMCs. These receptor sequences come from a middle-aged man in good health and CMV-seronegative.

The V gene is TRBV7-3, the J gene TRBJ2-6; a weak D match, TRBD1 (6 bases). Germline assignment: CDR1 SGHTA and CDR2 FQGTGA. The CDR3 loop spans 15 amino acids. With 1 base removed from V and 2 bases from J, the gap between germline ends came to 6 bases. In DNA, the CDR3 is TGTGCCAGCAGCTTAAGACAGGCTGGGGCCAACGTCCTGACTTTC. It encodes CASSLRQAGANVLTF.

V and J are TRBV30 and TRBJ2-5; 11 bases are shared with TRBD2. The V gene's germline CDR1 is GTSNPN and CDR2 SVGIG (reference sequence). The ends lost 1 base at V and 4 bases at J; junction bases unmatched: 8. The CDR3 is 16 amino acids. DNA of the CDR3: TGTGCCTGGAGTGCCGGGACTAGCGGCTTAGGAGAGACCCAGTACTTC. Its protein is CAWSAGTSGLGETQYF.